Each of the 32 T cell receptor beta chains below was sequenced from the same sample in a study of CD8 T cells in ankylosing spondylitis. TCRdb used MiXCR to reprocess the 5' RACE reads, holding one entry per CDR3 protein. The sample carries a few hundred thousand distinct CDR3 sequences, approximately 11% recorded once. Study-wide results and limits: Blood from ankylosing spondylitis patients appeared to carry a characteristic roughly 8-variant TCR beta motif.

No antigens are known for them. Sequenced input: blood, either unsorted or a sorted T cell fraction (not recorded which). These receptors all stem from a male donor with ankylosing spondylitis.

The V gene is TRBV2, the J gene TRBJ2-1; TRBD2 is a possible D gene (5 bases). CDR1 and CDR2 from the germline V gene are SNHLY and FYNNEI. Trimming took 7 bases from V and 3 from J, leaving 13 bases between them. There are 14 residues in the CDR3. Here the CDR3 DNA reads TGTGCCAGCAACAGCGACTACGGCTACAATGAGCAGTTCTTC. As protein: CASNSDYGYNEQFF.

V usage is TRBV5-1 and J usage is TRBJ2-5; D gene ambiguous. CDR3 size: 14 residues. V lost 3 bases and J lost 3, with 12 bases in between. Germline V CDR1 and CDR2: SGHRS, YFSETQ. The CDR3 DNA sequence: TGCGCCAGCAGCTCGTTAGCAAAGGAAGAGACCCAGTACTTC. Amino acids: CASSSLAKEETQYF.

The rearrangement links TRBV2 to TRBJ2-7; D may match TRBD1 or TRBD2 (5 bases each). Trimming pared 3 bases from V and 3 bases from J, leaving 15 bases between. CDR1 and CDR2 (germline): SNHLY, FYNNEI. The CDR3 runs 15 residues. The CDR3 sequence: CASSEGTAPLYEQYF. CDR3 in DNA: TGTGCCAGCAGTGAGGGGACGGCTCCGCTCTACGAGCAGTACTTC.

This clonotype was detected only a few times. The chain couples TRBV7-9 to TRBJ1-1, with D tentatively TRBD1 (6 bases). The V gene lost 4 bases and the J gene lost 1 base, with 10 bases spanning the gap. The CDR3 has 14 residues. Germline CDR1 SEHNR, CDR2 FQNEAQ (reference sequence). In nucleotides, the CDR3 is TGTGCCAGCAGCTCGGGACACAGGAACACTGAAGCTTTCTTT. It is translated as CASSSGHRNTEAFF.

In this sample, this clonotype turned up a few times. The rearrangement links TRBV6-1 to TRBJ2-3, with 10 bases matching TRBD2. The CDR3 runs 16 residues. V was clipped by 8 bases and J by 4 bases; unmatched bases: 12. CDR1 and CDR2 from the germline V gene are MNHNS and SASEGT. The CDR3 loop is CASCSFSGRRPDTQYF. CDR3 bases: TGTGCCAGCTGCTCCTTTAGCGGGAGGAGGCCAGATACGCAGTATTTT.

The V call is TRBV10-1, the J call TRBJ2-2; TRBD1 matches 9 bases. Germline CDR1 reads WNHNN; CDR2 reads SYGVQD (reference sequence). With V trimmed by 2 bases and J by 4 bases, 11 bases remained unmatched. The CDR3 is made up of 18 amino acids. The CDR3 DNA is TGCGCCAGCAGTGAGCAGACCGACGGACAGGGGACCACCGGGGAGCTGTTTTTT. This sequence encodes CASSEQTDGQGTTGELFF.

The chain links TRBV29-1 to TRBJ2-3; 10 nucleotides align to TRBD2. This CDR3 has 13 amino acids. CDR1 SQVTM and CDR2 ANQGSEA come from the germline V gene. The V gene end was trimmed by 6 bases and the J gene end by 4 bases; junction bases not matched to a gene: 4. DNA for the CDR3: TGCAGCGTCCGGACTAGCGGAGCAGATACGCAGTATTTT. Amino acid sequence: CSVRTSGADTQYF.

The sample holds many counts of this clonotype. The rearrangement links TRBV12-3 or TRBV12-4 to TRBJ2-1; D gene ambiguous. The V end was cut by 0 bases, the J end by 6 bases, with 12 bases between. The CDR3 sequence is 15 residues long. The CDR3 DNA follows: TGTGCCAGCAGTTTAGCGTCTAGGAAGCGCAATGAGCAGTTCTTC. This codes for CASSLASRKRNEQFF.

V usage is TRBV19 and J usage is TRBJ1-3; 10 bases are a match to TRBD1. J lost 3 bases, V lost 3 bases, and 2 bases had no gene match. There are 15 residues in the CDR3. Germline lookup yields CDR1 LNHDA and CDR2 SQIVND (reference sequence). The CDR3 protein is CASSMGQGSGNTIYF. CDR3 nucleotides: TGTGCCAGTAGTATGGGACAGGGGAGTGGAAACACCATATATTTT.

The chain employs TRBV11-3 and TRBJ2-5, with 7 bases that match TRBD2. V shed 4 bases and J 5 bases; nucleotides not matched to a gene: 13. CDR1 is SGHNT and CDR2 is YENEEA in the germline V gene. The CDR3 runs to 16 residues. In DNA form, the CDR3 reads TGTGCCAGCAGCTCAAGAGGGAGGGCCGGAGGGGAGACCCAGTACTTC. Amino acids: CASSSRGRAGGETQYF.

This chain links TRBV24-1 with TRBJ2-2; TRBD1 agrees at 8 bases. Germline V gene lookup returns CDR1 KGHDR and CDR2 SFDVKD. The J segment lost 2 bases and the V segment lost 5 bases, leaving 6 bases of the junction unmatched. The length of the CDR3 is 16 residues. The CDR3 DNA is TGTGCCACCAGTGGTTGGGACAGGAGTAACACCGGGGAGCTGTTTTTT. This sequence encodes CATSGWDRSNTGELFF.

The rearrangement uses TRBV7-2 and TRBJ1-1; 7 nucleotides agree with TRBD1. Germline-derived CDR1 and CDR2 are SGHTA and FQGNSA. Trimming cost V 5 bases and J 11 bases; bases outside gene matches: 11. CDR3 size: 13 residues. CDR3 region: CASSLRQGGMAFF. The CDR3 nucleotides read TGTGCCAGCAGCCTTCGACAGGGTGGGATGGCTTTCTTT.

The sample holds a few counts of this clonotype. The chain recombines TRBV24-1 with TRBJ2-2, with D unresolved. The CDR3 is 11 amino acids. V dropped 9 bases and J dropped 9 bases, with 10 bases sitting between them. Germline V gene sequence: CDR1 KGHDR, CDR2 SFDVKD. CDR3 nucleotides: TGTGCCACCGCGCCCAGGCGGGAGCTGTTTTTT. Translating it yields CATAPRRELFF.

This clonotype was observed a handful of times. The gene calls are TRBV7-6 and TRBJ2-1; D gene uncertain. There are 15 residues in the CDR3. The V gene lost 1 base and the J gene lost 5 bases, with 12 bases spanning the gap. Germline lookup yields CDR1 SGHVS and CDR2 FNYEAQ. For the CDR3, the DNA is TGTGCCAGCAGCTTAGGGGCCGTCGAAAACAATGAGCAGTTCTTC. This sequence encodes CASSLGAVENNEQFF. Drawing the rest from reference TRBV7-6 and TRBJ2-1, the complete variable domain is GAGVSQSPRYKVTKRGQDVALRCDPISGHVSLYWYRQALGQGPEFLTYFNYEAQQDKSGLPNDRFSAERPEGSISTLTIQRTEQRDSAMYRCASSLGAVENNEQFFGPGTRLTVL.

The rearrangement uses TRBV13 and TRBJ2-1, with 7 bases aligning to TRBD1. CDR1 is PRHDT, CDR2 FYEKMQ, per germline (reference sequence). Trimming took 4 bases from V and 9 from J; bases not matched to a gene: 9. The CDR3 has 14 amino acids. The CDR3 nucleotides are TGTGCCAGCAGCTCCCGACAGGGTGGGGGTGAGCAGTTCTTC. This codes for CASSSRQGGGEQFF. Full variable domain (outside the CDR3, taken from reference TRBV13 and TRBJ2-1): AAGVIQSPRHLIKEKRETATLKCYPIPRHDTVYWYQQGPGQDPQFLISFYEKMQSDKGSIPDRFSAQQFSDYHSELNMSSLELGDSALYFCASSSRQGGGEQFFGPGTRLTVL.

The rearrangement uses TRBV14 and TRBJ1-2; 11 bases match TRBD1. Germline lookup yields CDR1 SGHDN and CDR2 FVKESK. V lost 4 bases, J lost 8 bases, and 9 bases stayed unmatched. CDR3 length: 15 residues. The CDR3 region is CASSPSDRGHRGYTF. The CDR3, as DNA: TGTGCCAGCAGCCCTTCGGACAGGGGGCATAGGGGCTACACCTTC.

The sample holds a few counts of this clonotype. The chain has TRBV6-1 and TRBJ1-2; D uncertain. The CDR3 has 15 amino acids. CDR1 and CDR2 from the germline V gene are MNHNS and SASEGT. V lost 10 bases, J lost 2 bases, and 20 bases lay in between. For the CDR3, the DNA is TGTGCCACCGTCTCCCGCGACGGAAGAAACTATGGCTACACCTTC. Protein product: CATVSRDGRNYGYTF.

This chain links TRBV20-1 with TRBJ2-3; D possibly corresponds to TRBD2 (5 bases). V lost 0 bases, J lost 6 bases, and 16 bases lay in between. This CDR3 contains 15 residues. The germline V gene has CDR1 DFQATT and CDR2 SNEGSKA (reference sequence). The CDR3, as DNA: TGCAGTGCTAGAGATGAGAGGGAGTCGGTGGATACGCAGTATTTT. This translates into CSARDERESVDTQYF.

This clonotype occurred many times. This rearrangement joins TRBV6-5 to TRBJ2-4; D ambiguous. This CDR3 is built from 16 residues. Trimming removed 4 bases from V and 0 bases from J, with 13 bases in between. CDR1 and CDR2 from the germline V gene are MNHEY and SVGAGI. The CDR3, as DNA: TGTGCCAGCAGTTTTGCTGGGTGGGGAGCCAAAAACATTCAGTACTTC. Translation gives CASSFAGWGAKNIQYF.

The table lists this clonotype with a few counts. V is TRBV7-9 and J is TRBJ2-5; D remains unclear. The ends were cut back, 2 bases at V and 4 bases at J, with 14 bases in the middle. Per germline, CDR1 SEHNR and CDR2 FQNEAQ (reference sequence). The CDR3 length is 15 residues. CDR3 residues: CASSLSVSVVETQYF. CDR3 nucleotide sequence: TGTGCCAGCAGCTTATCCGTCTCCGTCGTAGAGACCCAGTACTTC. The full variable domain, rest sourced from reference TRBV7-9 and TRBJ2-5, is DTGVSQNPRHKITKRGQNVTFRCDPISEHNRLYWYRQTLGQGPEFLTYFQNEAQLEKSRLLSDRFSAERPKGSFSTLEIQRTEQGDSAMYLCASSLSVSVVETQYFGPGTRLLVL.

This rearrangement joins TRBV19 to TRBJ2-7; D remains unclear. The V gene's germline CDR1 is LNHDA and CDR2 SQIVND (reference sequence). V lost 6 bases to trimming and J lost 0 bases, with 9 bases between them. This CDR3 contains 13 residues. CDR3 sequence (DNA): TGTGCCAGTAGCCAGGCTGTCTCCTACGAGCAGTACTTC. Translating it yields CASSQAVSYEQYF.

This clonotype turned up a few times. The V call is TRBV2, the J call TRBJ1-2; D not certain. CDR3 size: 11 residues. V lost 2 bases and J 6 bases, leaving 4 bases between the germline ends. Germline CDR1 SNHLY, CDR2 FYNNEI. The CDR3 DNA reads TGTGCCAGCAGTGAAAGGGATGGCTACACCTTC. Protein: CASSERDGYTF.

In this sample, this clonotype turned up a few times. This chain connects TRBV12-3 or TRBV12-4 to TRBJ2-1; D unresolved. The CDR3 is 11 amino acids. Trimming cost V 3 bases and J 8 bases, with 5 bases left between them. CDR3 DNA: TGTGCCAGCAGTTTTATCTATGAGCAGTTCTTC. Protein: CASSFIYEQFF.

In its sample, this clonotype was seen a few times. The CDR3 sequence: CASYFERLAGYNEQFF. CDR3 coding DNA: TGTGCCAGCTATTTTGAAAGACTAGCGGGATACAATGAGCAGTTCTTC. The rearrangement joins TRBV12-3 or TRBV12-4 to TRBJ2-1, with 11 bases that match TRBD2. V shed 8 bases and J 4 bases; nucleotides not matched to a gene: 10. CDR3 length: 16 amino acids.

The gene calls are TRBV29-1 and TRBJ2-1; 10 nucleotides align to TRBD2. The CDR3 totals 14 residues. The junction had 7 bases not matched to a gene; V was cut back by 7 bases and J by 4 bases. In germline, CDR1 is SQVTM, CDR2 ANQGSEA. This CDR3 reads CSGRGTSAYNEQFF. CDR3 coding DNA: TGCAGCGGCAGAGGGACTAGCGCTTACAATGAGCAGTTCTTC.

This chain links TRBV7-9 with TRBJ2-7; D remains ambiguous. Trimming removed 3 bases from V and 1 base from J, with 10 bases in between. The CDR3 is 14 residues long. Germline lookup yields CDR1 SEHNR and CDR2 FQNEAQ (reference sequence). The CDR3 bases are TGTGCCAGCAGCTTCGATCAGTTTTCCTACGAGCAGTACGTC. Translated, it gives CASSFDQFSYEQYV.

The rearrangement joins TRBV7-8 to TRBJ2-1, with D maybe TRBD2 (6 bases). Trimming shortened V by 5 bases and J by 0 bases, and 20 bases separated the two germline ends. Germline values: CDR1 SGHVS, CDR2 FQNEAQ. CDR3 length: 18 residues. CDR3 nucleotide sequence: TGTGCCAGCAGCCCACTCCTGGCTAGCGTTGACTCCTACAATGAGCAGTTCTTC. This gives the protein CASSPLLASVDSYNEQFF.

The gene calls are TRBV27 and TRBJ2-1; D gene unclear. V was trimmed by 5 bases and J by 5 bases, leaving 10 bases between them. This CDR3 is 13 amino acids long. Germline CDR1 MNHEY, CDR2 SMNVEV (reference sequence). CDR3 DNA: TGTGCCAGCAGTACTGAGCCGAACAATGAGCAGTTCTTC. This translates into CASSTEPNNEQFF.

This clonotype was picked up many times. The chain is built from TRBV5-1 and TRBJ2-1, with D perhaps given as TRBD1 or TRBD2 (6 bases each). There are 14 residues in the CDR3. V gave up 3 bases and J gave up 6 bases, with 13 bases separating them. The germline gives CDR1 SGHRS, CDR2 YFSETQ. CDR3 DNA: TGCGCCAGCAGCTGGGGGGCAGGAGTCAATGAGCAGTTCTTC. It specifies CASSWGAGVNEQFF.

This clonotype was picked up one time. The genes are TRBV6-1 and TRBJ2-2, with 10 bases matching TRBD1. The CDR3 consists of 16 residues. Germline lookup yields CDR1 MNHNS and CDR2 SASEGT. J was trimmed by 3 bases and V by 7 bases; bases with no gene match: 8. The CDR3 bases are TGTGCCAGCACAACCGCCGACAGGGGGCACACCGGGGAGCTGTTTTTT. This encodes CASTTADRGHTGELFF.

V and J are TRBV11-2 and TRBJ2-2; D remains ambiguous. Germline loops: CDR1 SGHAT, CDR2 FQNNGV. The V end lost 1 base, the J end lost 4 bases, and 7 bases lay between the germline ends. The CDR3 has 14 residues. CDR3 in DNA: TGTGCCAGCAGCTTAGTACAGTCCACCGGGGAGCTGTTTTTT. Protein: CASSLVQSTGELFF.

This clonotype was detected a few times. This chain joins TRBV29-1 and TRBJ1-1, with no clear D. The V gene's germline CDR1 is SQVTM and CDR2 ANQGSEA. V lost 6 bases, J lost 4 bases, and 15 bases lay in between. The CDR3 runs to 13 residues. CDR3 in amino acids: CSVEIGSSTEAFF. The CDR3 DNA follows: TGCAGCGTGGAGATTGGATCAAGCACTGAAGCTTTCTTT. The complete variable domain, with remaining parts taken from reference TRBV29-1 and TRBJ1-1, reads SAVISQKPSRDICQRGTSLTIQCQVDSQVTMMFWYRQQPGQSLTLIATANQGSEATYESGFVIDKFPISRPNLTFSTLTVSNMSPEDSSIYLCSVEIGSSTEAFFGQGTRLTVV.